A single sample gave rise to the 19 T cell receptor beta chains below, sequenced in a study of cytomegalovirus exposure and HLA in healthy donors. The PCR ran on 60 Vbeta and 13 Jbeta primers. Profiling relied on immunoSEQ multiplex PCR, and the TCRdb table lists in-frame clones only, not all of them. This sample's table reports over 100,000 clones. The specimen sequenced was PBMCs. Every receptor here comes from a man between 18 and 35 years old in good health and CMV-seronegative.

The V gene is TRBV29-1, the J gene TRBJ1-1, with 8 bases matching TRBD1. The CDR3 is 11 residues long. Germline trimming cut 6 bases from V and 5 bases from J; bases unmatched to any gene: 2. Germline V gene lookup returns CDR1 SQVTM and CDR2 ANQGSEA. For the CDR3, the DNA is TGCAGCGTGGACAGGGTGACTGAAGCTTTCTTT. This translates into CSVDRVTEAFF.

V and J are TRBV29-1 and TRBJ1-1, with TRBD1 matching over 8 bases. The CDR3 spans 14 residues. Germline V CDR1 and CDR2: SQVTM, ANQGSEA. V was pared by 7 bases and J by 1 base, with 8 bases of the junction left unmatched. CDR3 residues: CSALQGVWNTEAFF. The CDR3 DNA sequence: TGCAGCGCGCTACAGGGGGTCTGGAACACTGAAGCTTTCTTT.

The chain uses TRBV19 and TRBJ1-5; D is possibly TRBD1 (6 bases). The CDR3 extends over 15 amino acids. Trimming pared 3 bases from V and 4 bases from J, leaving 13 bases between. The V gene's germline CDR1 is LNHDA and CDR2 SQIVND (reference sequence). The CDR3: CASSISRQGNQPQHF. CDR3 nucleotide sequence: TGTGCCAGTAGTATTTCGCGGCAGGGGAATCAGCCCCAGCATTTT.

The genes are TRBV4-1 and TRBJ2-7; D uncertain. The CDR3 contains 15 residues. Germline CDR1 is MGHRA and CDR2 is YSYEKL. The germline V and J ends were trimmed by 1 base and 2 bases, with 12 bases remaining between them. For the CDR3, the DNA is TGCGCCAGCAGCCAAGTAAACAGTGGCCCCTACGAGCAGTACTTC. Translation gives CASSQVNSGPYEQYF.

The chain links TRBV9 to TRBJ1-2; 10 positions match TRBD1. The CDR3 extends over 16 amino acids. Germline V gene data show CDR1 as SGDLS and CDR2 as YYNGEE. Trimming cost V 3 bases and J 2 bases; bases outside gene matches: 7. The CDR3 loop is CASSDPGQGRNYGYTF. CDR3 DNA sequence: TGTGCCAGCAGCGACCCGGGACAGGGGCGGAACTATGGCTACACCTTC.

The CDR3 reads CASSSDLGQGAYNEQFF. For the CDR3, the DNA is TGCGCCAGCAGCTCGGATCTTGGACAGGGGGCATACAATGAGCAGTTCTTC. The chain joins TRBV5-1 to TRBJ2-1; 11 positions match TRBD1. J gave up 4 bases and V 3 bases, and 9 bases lay outside the gene matches. Looked up from germline, CDR1 is SGHRS and CDR2 is YFSETQ. This CDR3 is built from 17 residues.

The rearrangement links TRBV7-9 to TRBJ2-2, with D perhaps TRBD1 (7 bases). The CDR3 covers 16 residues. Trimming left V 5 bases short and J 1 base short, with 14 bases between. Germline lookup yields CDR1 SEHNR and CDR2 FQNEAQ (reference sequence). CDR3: CASSPVRGVNTGELFF. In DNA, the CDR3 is TGTGCCAGCAGCCCCGTCAGGGGGGTGAACACCGGGGAGCTGTTTTTT.

CDR3 protein: CASRTSGIVEQFF. In DNA, the CDR3 is TGCGCCAGCCGGACTAGCGGGATTGTTGAGCAGTTCTTC. V is TRBV5-1 and J is TRBJ2-1; TRBD2 agrees at 12 bases. After removal of 7 bases from V and 9 bases from J, the junction contained 5 bases not matched to a gene. There are 13 residues in the CDR3. Per the germline V gene, CDR1 is SGHRS and CDR2 is YFSETQ.

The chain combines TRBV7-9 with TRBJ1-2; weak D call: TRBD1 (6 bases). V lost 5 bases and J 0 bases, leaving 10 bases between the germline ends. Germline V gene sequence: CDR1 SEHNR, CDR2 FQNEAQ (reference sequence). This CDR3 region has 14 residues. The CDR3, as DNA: TGTGCCAGCAGCCCGGACAGACCTAACTATGGCTACACCTTC. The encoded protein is CASSPDRPNYGYTF.

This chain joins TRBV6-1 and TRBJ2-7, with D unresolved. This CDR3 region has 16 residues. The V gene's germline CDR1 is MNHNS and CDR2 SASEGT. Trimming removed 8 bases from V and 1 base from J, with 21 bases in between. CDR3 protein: CASGGKGGLTSYEQYF. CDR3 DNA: TGTGCCAGCGGTGGCAAAGGCGGCCTGACGTCCTACGAGCAGTACTTC.

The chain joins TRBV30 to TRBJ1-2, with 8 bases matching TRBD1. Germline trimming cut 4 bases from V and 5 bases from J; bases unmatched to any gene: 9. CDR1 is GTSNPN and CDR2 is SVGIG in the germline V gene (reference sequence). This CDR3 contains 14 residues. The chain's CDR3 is CAWTSPGTGYGYTF. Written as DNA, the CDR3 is TGTGCCTGGACTAGCCCCGGGACAGGATATGGCTACACCTTC.

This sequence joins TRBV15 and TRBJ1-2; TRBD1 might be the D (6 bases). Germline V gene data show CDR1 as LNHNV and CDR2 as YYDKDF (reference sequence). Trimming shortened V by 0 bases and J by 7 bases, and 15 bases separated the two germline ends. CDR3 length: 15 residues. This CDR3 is CATSRETQGLAGYTF. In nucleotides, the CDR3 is TGTGCCACCAGCAGAGAAACGCAGGGGTTGGCTGGCTACACCTTC. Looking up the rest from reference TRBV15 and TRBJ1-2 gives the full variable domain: DAMVIQNPRYQVTQFGKPVTLSCSQTLNHNVMYWYQQKSSQAPKLLFHYYDKDFNNEADTPDNFQSRRPNTSFCFLDIRSPGLGDTAMYLCATSRETQGLAGYTFGSGTRLTVV.

The CDR3 here is CASSQDRKAQAFF. As DNA, the CDR3 is TGCGCCAGCAGCCAAGATCGAAAAGCTCAAGCTTTCTTT. The genes are TRBV4-3 and TRBJ1-1; D uncertain. CDR1 and CDR2 from the germline V gene are LGHNA and YSLEER. The CDR3 length is 13 residues. Trimming shortened V by 0 bases and J by 9 bases, and 11 bases separated the two germline ends.

CDR3 region: CASSLGQTGNTIYF. CDR3 bases: TGCGCCAGCAGCTTGGGCCAGACTGGAAACACCATATATTTT. The chain has TRBV5-1 and TRBJ1-3; D is ambiguous. The CDR3 runs 14 residues. CDR1 and CDR2 (germline): SGHRS, YFSETQ. V lost 0 bases and J lost 2, with 6 bases in between.

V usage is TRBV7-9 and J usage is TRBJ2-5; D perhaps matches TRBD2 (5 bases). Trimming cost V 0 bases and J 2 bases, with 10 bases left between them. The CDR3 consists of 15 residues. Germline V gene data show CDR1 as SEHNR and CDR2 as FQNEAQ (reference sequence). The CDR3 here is CASSLAGSGQETQYF. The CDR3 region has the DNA TGTGCCAGCAGCTTAGCGGGGAGCGGACAAGAGACCCAGTACTTC.

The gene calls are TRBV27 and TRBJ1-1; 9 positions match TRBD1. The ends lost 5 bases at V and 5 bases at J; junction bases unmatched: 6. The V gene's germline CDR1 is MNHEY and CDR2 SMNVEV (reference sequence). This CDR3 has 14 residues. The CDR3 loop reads CASSIGTGRTEAFF. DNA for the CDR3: TGTGCCAGCAGTATCGGGACAGGGAGAACTGAAGCTTTCTTT.

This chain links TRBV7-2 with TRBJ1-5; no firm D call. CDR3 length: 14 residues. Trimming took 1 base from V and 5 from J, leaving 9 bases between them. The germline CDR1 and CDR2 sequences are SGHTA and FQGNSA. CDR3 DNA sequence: TGTGCCAGCAGCTTAGATCCGGGTCATCAGCCCCAGCATTTT. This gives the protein CASSLDPGHQPQHF.

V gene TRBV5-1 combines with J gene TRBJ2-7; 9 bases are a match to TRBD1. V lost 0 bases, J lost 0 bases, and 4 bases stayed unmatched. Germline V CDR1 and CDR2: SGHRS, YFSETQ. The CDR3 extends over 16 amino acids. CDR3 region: CASSLDVGQGSYEQYF. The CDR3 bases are TGCGCCAGCAGCTTGGATGTGGGACAGGGCTCCTACGAGCAGTACTTC. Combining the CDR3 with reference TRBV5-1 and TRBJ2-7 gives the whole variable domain KAGVTQTPRYLIKTRGQQVTLSCSPISGHRSVSWYQQTPGQGLQFLFEYFSETQRNKGNFPGRFSGRQFSNSRSEMNVSTLELGDSALYLCASSLDVGQGSYEQYFGPGTRLTVT.

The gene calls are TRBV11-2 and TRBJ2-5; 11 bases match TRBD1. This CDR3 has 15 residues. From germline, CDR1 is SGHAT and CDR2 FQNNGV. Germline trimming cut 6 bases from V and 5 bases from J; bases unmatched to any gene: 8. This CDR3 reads CASRAGTGGEETQYF. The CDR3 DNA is TGTGCCAGCAGGGCCGGGACAGGGGGGGAGGAGACCCAGTACTTC.